What follows is one T cell receptor (beta chain) and its context. What it recognizes is unknown. TCRdb called the 5' RACE reads again in MiXCR, with one record for every CDR3 protein. The sample has about 250,000 distinct CDR3 sequences; 15% are singletons. V shed 5 bases, J shed 6 bases, and the junction held 7 bases outside the gene matches. Germline V gives CDR1 SGHTA, CDR2 FQGNSA. This CDR3 has 15 amino acids. This entry belongs to a study of T-cell memory formation after mild COVID-19. Study-level information: TCR clusters were mostly confined to one donor each.

Study results and limitations: Mostly located in CM and EM were contracting CD4+ clones, with contracting CD8+ clones located in EMRA. Pre-infection memory held some responding clones, suggesting pre-existing cross-reactive T cells responded.

The source is an adult woman who had mild COVID-19 (a few samples of this study predate the infection). Cell type and time point are not known. Sequencing input: PBMCs or a T cell subset sorted from them (not recorded which). The chain links TRBV7-2 to TRBJ2-7; 13 positions match TRBD2. DNA for the CDR3: TGTGCCAGCAGCCCCTGGACTAGCGGGAGCCCCGAGCAGTACTTC. Protein: CASSPWTSGSPEQYF.